A selection of T cell receptor beta chains follows, all from one sample in a study of monozygotic twins with inflammatory bowel disease. From its re-call of the 5' RACE reads, TCRdb lists each CDR3 protein once, without DNA. The specimen's table records about 380,000 distinct CDR3 sequences. Sequencing input: blood. These receptors were collected from a human donor with ulcerative colitis or Crohn's disease, or a healthy co-twin of an affected twin (not recorded which). Both conserved end residues are part of each CDR3.

cdr3_length,v_call,j_call,cdr3_aa
14,TRBV20-1,TRBJ1-4,CSARLLRPNEKLFF
19,TRBV7-8,TRBJ2-1,CASSFGLAGVLPPYNEQFF
15,TRBV12-5,TRBJ2-7,CASAVWDRDRNEQYF
14,TRBV6-5,TRBJ2-7,CASSFAGGLYEQYF
15,TRBV5-1,TRBJ2-2,CASSFAGGNTGELFF
16,TRBV12-3/TRBV12-4,TRBJ1-1,CASSLKIYGRNTEAFF
16,TRBV9,TRBJ1-2,CASSVMTGGALGGYTF
15,TRBV20-1,TRBJ2-3,CSAVRDWMSTDTQYF
16,TRBV24-1,TRBJ2-5,CATSDLHRGGIETQYF
17,TRBV6-5,TRBJ1-3,CASSSAGTGDSGNTIYF
11,TRBV19,TRBJ2-7,CASSMRDRRYF
14,TRBV10-3,TRBJ1-5,CAISSGVGNQPQHF
14,TRBV5-1,TRBJ2-1,CASSSGGAGDEQFF
17,TRBV20-1,TRBJ1-6,CSARDFPGQGSNSPLHF
14,TRBV11-2,TRBJ2-3,CASRRPGGTDTQYF
15,TRBV18,TRBJ2-1,CASSPGTGGSNEQFF
15,TRBV4-1,TRBJ2-3,CASSQVGGSTDTQYF
14,TRBV3-1,TRBJ1-1,CASSQADRGTEAFF
19,TRBV24-1,TRBJ1-6,CATSDSRDRAYQGNSPLHF
14,TRBV7-9,TRBJ2-7,CASSFSMDPYEQYF
14,TRBV29-1,TRBJ2-7,CSAFAPGDPYEQYF
16,TRBV5-6,TRBJ1-6,CASSTETGYWNSPLHF
14,TRBV7-2,TRBJ2-7,CASSSGQASYEQYF
16,TRBV20-1,TRBJ1-5,CSTPEVPGAGAQPQHF
18,TRBV11-2,TRBJ2-3,CASSLHSGLAGGSDTQYF
16,TRBV7-2,TRBJ1-5,CASSLVGPGVNQPQHF
14,TRBV7-9,TRBJ2-1,CASSLEGGPNEQFF
16,TRBV7-2,TRBJ2-1,CASSFGLLGGLNEQFF
14,TRBV24-1,TRBJ2-3,CATSDFGEADTQYF
14,TRBV5-1,TRBJ1-5,CASSLGTGNQPQHF
13,TRBV5-6,TRBJ2-1,CASSLKGDNEQFF
12,TRBV2,TRBJ1-3,CASSEYGNTIYF
13,TRBV5-6,TRBJ2-7,CASSSISSYEQYF